One sample yielded the 31 T cell receptor beta chains listed below, sequenced in a study of shared clonotypes between healthy human individuals. Naive CD8 populations comprised CD45RO-negative cells positively selected for CCR7, excluding terminally differentiated effector memory CD45RA+ cells. Assay: immunoSEQ multiplex PCR; the TCRdb copy retains only in-frame clones and omits some. The table lists about 1,800,000 clones, 85% to 95% of them singletons. The sequencing input was naive CD8+ T cells sorted from blood. Every receptor here comes from a man aged 18-30 years in good health.

The rearrangement uses TRBV9 and TRBJ1-2; TRBD1 might be the D (5 bases). Germline V gene lookup returns CDR1 SGDLS and CDR2 YYNGEE. The V end lost 0 bases, the J end lost 4 bases, and 13 bases lay between the germline ends. This CDR3 has 15 amino acids. CDR3 coding DNA: TGTGCCAGCAGCGTAGACCAGGGAGATTTCTATGGCTACACCTTC. Encoded protein: CASSVDQGDFYGYTF. Combining the CDR3 with reference TRBV9 and TRBJ1-2 gives the whole variable domain DSGVTQTPKHLITATGQRVTLRCSPRSGDLSVYWYQQSLDQGLQFLIQYYNGEERAKGNILERFSAQQFPDLHSELNLSSLELGDSALYFCASSVDQGDFYGYTFGSGTRLTVV.

Here the CDR3 DNA reads TGTGCCAGCAGCTCTCTCCCCGGACATAACACCGGGGAGCTGTTTTTT. It yields the protein CASSSLPGHNTGELFF. The chain joins TRBV7-9 to TRBJ2-2, with a tentative D call TRBD1 (5 bases). The CDR3 runs to 16 residues. Germline-derived CDR1 and CDR2 are SEHNR and FQNEAQ (reference sequence). V was cut by 4 bases and J by 2 bases, with 14 bases left in between.

On this clone: The same CDR3 also results from other DNA sequences found in this sample. This chain uses TRBV5-4 with TRBJ1-2, with D possibly TRBD1 on 5 matching bases. Germline V gene lookup returns CDR1 SGHNT and CDR2 YYREEE (reference sequence). The CDR3 length is 12 residues. Trimming took 4 bases from V and 5 from J, leaving 9 bases between them. The CDR3 coding sequence is TGTGCCAGCAGCGGCGACAGATATGGCTACACCTTC. This codes for CASSGDRYGYTF.

This clone is a singleton in its sample. This chain joins TRBV6-1 and TRBJ2-7; D is unclear. Trimming left V 1 base short and J 6 bases short, with 7 bases between. Germline CDR1 and CDR2: MNHNS and SASEGT. This CDR3 is 12 amino acids long. The CDR3 region has the DNA TGTGCCAGCAGTGAAGGAACAGTCGAGCAGTACTTC. Translation gives CASSEGTVEQYF.

The V gene is TRBV27, the J gene TRBJ1-1, with D perhaps TRBD1 (5 bases). The CDR3 has 15 residues. The V and J ends lost 5 bases and 0 bases respectively, with 13 bases between them. Looked up from germline, CDR1 is MNHEY and CDR2 is SMNVEV (reference sequence). CDR3 in DNA: TGTGCCAGCAGTGACTTCGGGACGTTGAACACTGAAGCTTTCTTT. It specifies CASSDFGTLNTEAFF.

Details on this clone: This specimen includes other DNA sequences encoding the same CDR3. The chain is built from TRBV2 and TRBJ2-7; perhaps TRBD1 as D (6 bases). The CDR3 extends over 14 amino acids. The germline V and J ends were trimmed by 4 bases and 2 bases, with 12 bases remaining between them. Germline CDR1 and CDR2: SNHLY and FYNNEI. The CDR3 reads CASSVGGATYEQYF. CDR3 DNA sequence: TGTGCCAGCAGTGTTGGGGGCGCTACCTACGAGCAGTACTTC.

This chain links TRBV5-6 with TRBJ2-2, with 9 positions matching TRBD1. The germline V gene encodes CDR1 SGHDT and CDR2 YYEEEE. V shed 3 bases and J 6 bases; nucleotides not matched to a gene: 9. The CDR3 covers 16 residues. CDR3 sequence: CASSSTGGLVAGELFF. The CDR3 region has the DNA TGTGCCAGCAGCTCTACAGGGGGCCTAGTGGCCGGGGAGCTGTTTTTT.

The rearrangement uses TRBV4-1 and TRBJ1-4, with D unclear. Trimming cost V 4 bases and J 7 bases, with 19 bases left between them. CDR3 length: 16 residues. Germline values: CDR1 MGHRA, CDR2 YSYEKL. In DNA form, the CDR3 reads TGCGCCAGCAGCCTGTGGGCGGGCGGGGAGGTTGAAAAACTGTTTTTT. It codes for CASSLWAGGEVEKLFF.

This chain uses TRBV15 with TRBJ2-3, with 8 nucleotides matching TRBD2. The J segment lost 3 bases and the V segment lost 8 bases, leaving 16 bases of the junction unmatched. The CDR3 loop spans 17 amino acids. The germline CDR1 and CDR2 sequences are LNHNV and YYDKDF (reference sequence). CDR3 coding DNA: TGTGCCACCGAACCACGGGACGGGAGGGTAATAACAGATACGCAGTATTTT. Residues: CATEPRDGRVITDTQYF.

This clone was counted a single time. The chain uses TRBV27 and TRBJ1-2; D is ambiguous. Germline V gives CDR1 MNHEY, CDR2 SMNVEV (reference sequence). The CDR3 extends over 15 amino acids. Trimming removed 3 bases from V and 7 bases from J, with 18 bases in between. CDR3 DNA: TGTGCCAGCAGTTTGAGTCCGGGGAGTTCTAGTGGCTACACCTTC. Translating gives CASSLSPGSSSGYTF.

The chain couples TRBV28 to TRBJ1-1; a possible D gene is TRBD1 (6 bases). The V gene lost 2 bases and the J gene lost 0 bases, with 10 bases spanning the gap. The CDR3 runs 15 residues. CDR1 is MDHEN, CDR2 SYDVKM, per germline. The CDR3 reads CASSLMDSLNTEAFF. In nucleotides, the CDR3 is TGTGCCAGCAGTTTAATGGACAGTTTGAACACTGAAGCTTTCTTT.

About this clone itself: Other DNA sequences from this sample encode an identical CDR3 as well. The V and J genes are TRBV6-5 and TRBJ2-7, with D possibly being TRBD1 (5 bases). CDR1 and CDR2 from the germline V gene are MNHEY and SVGAGI. V was clipped by 2 bases and J by 2 bases, with 10 bases between them. The CDR3 loop spans 14 amino acids. In DNA, the CDR3 is TGTGCCAGCAGTTACGGTGGCAGGGCCTACGAGCAGTACTTC. It specifies CASSYGGRAYEQYF.

This chain connects TRBV6-1 to TRBJ2-7, with a tentative D call TRBD1 (6 bases). Per germline, CDR1 MNHNS and CDR2 SASEGT. The CDR3 has 18 residues. The V and J ends lost 4 bases and 4 bases respectively, with 26 bases between them. In DNA, the CDR3 is TGTGCCAGCAGTGGCCTCTCAGACAGGCAGGTATGGGAGTACGAGCAGTACTTC. This gives the protein CASSGLSDRQVWEYEQYF.

The V and J genes are TRBV30 and TRBJ1-1, with TRBD1 matching 7 bases. Germline V gene data show CDR1 as GTSNPN and CDR2 as SVGIG (reference sequence). V dropped 2 bases and J dropped 4; count of bases not matched to a gene: 10. The CDR3 is 15 residues long. The CDR3 here is CAWSQGDRGVTEAFF. CDR3 bases: TGTGCCTGGAGTCAGGGGGATAGGGGGGTCACTGAAGCTTTCTTT. Together with reference TRBV30 and TRBJ1-1, the CDR3 gives the full variable domain: SQTIHQWPATLVQPVGSPLSLECTVEGTSNPNLYWYRQAAGRGLQLLFYSVGIGQISSEVPQNLSASRPQDRQFILSSKKLLLSDSGFYLCAWSQGDRGVTEAFFGQGTRLTVV.

A single count supports this clone. V is TRBV7-2 and J is TRBJ2-7, with D uncertain. Trimming took off 5 bases at V and 7 bases at J, with 9 bases between the two ends. Germline V gene sequence: CDR1 SGHTA, CDR2 FQGNSA. The length of the CDR3 is 11 residues. This chain's CDR3 is CASSDPREQYF. The CDR3 DNA reads TGTGCCAGCAGCGACCCGCGGGAGCAGTACTTC.

This rearrangement joins TRBV5-6 to TRBJ2-7; D is undetermined. This CDR3 comprises 13 residues. Germline-derived CDR1 and CDR2 are SGHDT and YYEEEE. The V end was cut by 0 bases, the J end by 6 bases, with 10 bases between. The CDR3 bases are TGTGCCAGCAGCTTGGCGTCTGTGGGCGAGCAGTACTTC. It is translated as CASSLASVGEQYF.

The chain links TRBV30 to TRBJ2-7; D unclear. Trimming shortened V by 0 bases and J by 3 bases, and 12 bases separated the two germline ends. Germline CDR1 reads GTSNPN; CDR2 reads SVGIG (reference sequence). CDR3 length: 14 amino acids. CDR3 loop: CAWSVQGNRYEQYF. CDR3 coding DNA: TGTGCCTGGAGTGTACAAGGGAATCGCTACGAGCAGTACTTC.

This clone was counted a single time. The CDR3 sequence is CASSYLGEGFHEQYF. Written as DNA, the CDR3 is TGTGCCAGCAGTTACTTGGGGGAGGGCTTCCACGAGCAGTACTTC. This rearrangement joins TRBV6-5 to TRBJ2-7, with TRBD2 matching 7 bases. CDR3 length equals 15 residues. Unmatched junction bases numbered 8, after V lost 1 base and J lost 5 bases. From germline, CDR1 is MNHEY and CDR2 SVGAGI.

The gene calls are TRBV15 and TRBJ2-3; D may be TRBD1 (6 bases). Germline loops: CDR1 LNHNV, CDR2 YYDKDF (reference sequence). The CDR3 contains 13 residues. The ends were cut back, 3 bases at V and 4 bases at J, with 8 bases in the middle. The chain's CDR3 is CATSSWGPDTQYF. The CDR3 DNA follows: TGTGCCACCAGCAGCTGGGGGCCAGATACGCAGTATTTT.

The chain joins TRBV7-6 to TRBJ2-1; D perhaps matches TRBD2 (6 bases). The CDR3 runs 16 residues. The V end was cut by 5 bases, the J end by 8 bases, with 22 bases between. Germline V lookup: CDR1 SGHVS, CDR2 FNYEAQ. This CDR3 reads CASSPLASNPKDEQFF. Written as DNA, the CDR3 is TGTGCCAGCAGCCCGCTAGCGTCTAACCCTAAGGATGAGCAGTTCTTC.

CDR3 coding DNA: TGTGCCAGCAGAAAGTTGGCGGGACAGCAAGAGACCCAGTACTTC. Encoded protein: CASRKLAGQQETQYF. The J gene is TRBJ2-5, the V gene TRBV27; D might be TRBD1 (7 bases). The CDR3 spans 15 residues. Germline assignment: CDR1 MNHEY and CDR2 SMNVEV (reference sequence). Trimming removed 6 bases from V and 2 bases from J, with 16 bases in between.

This clone was seen more than once but under ten times. This chain links TRBV21-1 with TRBJ2-6; the table's D call, TRBD1, was not checked against the DNA. TRBV21-1 is noted as a pseudogene. This CDR3 has 18 amino acids. The CDR3 reads CASSKRGQGAPGANVLTF. CDR3 DNA sequence: TGTGCCAGCAGCAAAAGAGGTCAGGGTGCGCCTGGGGCCAACGTCCTGACTTTC.

The V gene is TRBV27, the J gene TRBJ2-7, with D perhaps TRBD1 or TRBD2 (5 bases each). The CDR3 sequence is 15 residues long. CDR1 MNHEY and CDR2 SMNVEV come from the germline V gene (reference sequence). V lost 3 bases, J lost 4 bases, and 16 bases lay in between. The CDR3 region has the DNA TGTGCCAGCAGTTTGTCCCAGGGAAGCGGTTACGAGCAGTACTTC. Amino acid sequence: CASSLSQGSGYEQYF.

The DNA for the CDR3 is TGTGCCAGCAGCTCACGACTAGCGGGAGCTCATCAAGAGACCCAGTACTTC. Translating it yields CASSSRLAGAHQETQYF. The V gene is TRBV7-9, the J gene TRBJ2-5, with 12 bases matching TRBD2. This CDR3 has 17 residues. Germline CDR1 reads SEHNR; CDR2 reads FQNEAQ (reference sequence). Germline trimming cut 4 bases from V and 2 bases from J; bases unmatched to any gene: 8.

This clone has a single count. The V and J genes are TRBV5-3 and TRBJ2-7; D gene ambiguous. TRBV5-3 is an ORF; its function is uncertain. The CDR3 length is 10 residues. V was clipped by 4 bases and J by 5 bases, with 4 bases between them. Here the CDR3 DNA reads TGTGCCAGAAGCCGGAACGAGCAGTACTTC. This codes for CARSRNEQYF.

The chain couples TRBV28 to TRBJ1-3; D is uncertain. Germline CDR1 is MDHEN and CDR2 is SYDVKM. There are 14 residues in the CDR3. V lost 8 bases and J lost 2, with 13 bases in between. The CDR3 sequence: CASRIGGTGNTIYF. CDR3 DNA sequence: TGTGCCAGCCGGATCGGTGGAACTGGAAACACCATATATTTT.

The chain links TRBV10-1 to TRBJ2-7; 7 bases agree with TRBD2. The CDR3 loop spans 15 amino acids. With V trimmed by 3 bases and J by 5 bases, 10 bases remained unmatched. The germline gives CDR1 WNHNN, CDR2 SYGVQD (reference sequence). The CDR3: CASSEAGIGFHEQYF. CDR3 coding DNA: TGCGCCAGCAGTGAAGCGGGGATAGGTTTCCACGAGCAGTACTTC.

This clone was picked up a small number of times. At the DNA level, this CDR3 is encoded by other sequences in the same sample as well. The genes are TRBV30 and TRBJ1-1, with a possible D match to TRBD1 (6 bases). This CDR3 has 13 amino acids. CDR1 is GTSNPN, CDR2 SVGIG, per germline (reference sequence). V lost 2 bases and J 1 base, leaving 8 bases between the germline ends. The CDR3 coding sequence is TGTGCCTGGAGTCTACAGGGGAACACTGAAGCTTTCTTT. It yields the protein CAWSLQGNTEAFF. The full variable domain, in which reference TRBV30 and TRBJ1-1 provide the parts outside the CDR3, is SQTIHQWPATLVQPVGSPLSLECTVEGTSNPNLYWYRQAAGRGLQLLFYSVGIGQISSEVPQNLSASRPQDRQFILSSKKLLLSDSGFYLCAWSLQGNTEAFFGQGTRLTVV.

The chain carries TRBV10-3 and TRBJ1-1, with D possibly matching TRBD1 (6 bases). CDR1 and CDR2 from the germline V gene are ENHRY and SYGVKD. V lost 6 bases and J 5 bases, leaving 16 bases between the germline ends. CDR3 length: 14 residues. CDR3 region: CAIRPGDPKTEAFF. The CDR3 DNA reads TGTGCCATCAGACCAGGGGACCCAAAGACTGAAGCTTTCTTT.

This clone was counted once. The rearrangement joins TRBV4-1 to TRBJ2-7, with 7 bases lining up with TRBD2. Germline V gene lookup returns CDR1 MGHRA and CDR2 YSYEKL. The V and J ends lost 4 bases and 5 bases, in that order; junction bases with no gene match: 11. The CDR3 runs 15 residues. The CDR3 sequence is CASSPRLARTHEQYF. DNA for the CDR3: TGCGCCAGCAGCCCAAGACTAGCTCGAACCCACGAGCAGTACTTC.

This chain connects TRBV10-3 to TRBJ2-7, with D maybe TRBD2 (6 bases). Trimming took 10 bases from V and 3 from J, leaving 16 bases between them. The germline CDR1 and CDR2 sequences are ENHRY and SYGVKD. The CDR3 runs to 13 residues. CDR3: CATLGTRDYEQYF. In DNA form, the CDR3 reads TGTGCCACCCTCGGGACTCGAGACTACGAGCAGTACTTC.